The sequence of this TCR beta chain was determined in a study of tumor-infiltrating lymphocytes in primary liver carcinoma. General study results and limits: Significantly greater top-250-clone fractions characterized tumors relative to blood (p = 0.039). Tumor-adjacent and tumor-blood pairs displayed less overlap than did pairs of tumor regions.

Comment on this clonotype: Its specificity is not known. A junction boundary mismatches the germline segment, possibly from a read error.

Blood RNA originated from unsorted whole blood, with germline DNA additionally extracted. It was before surgery that about 3.9 milliliters of peripheral blood were collected. The germline V gene has CDR1 SGHRS and CDR2 YFSETQ. This CDR3 is built from 15 residues. Production of TCR beta cDNA used about 500 ng total RNA together with a constant-region primer. Slightly modified ARM-PCR with three nested multiplex PCR rounds yielded TCR beta libraries. The opening two PCR rounds, approximately 10 cycles each, paired TRBV1-TRBV30 forward primers with a C-beta reverse primer. TCRdb reprocessed the multiplex PCR reads via MiXCR and lists one record per CDR3 protein. The table has 300,000 to 350,000 distinct CDR3 sequences, almost 60% seen once; the top ten hold about a sixth.

This sequence originates from a woman in her thirties with primary liver carcinoma and hepatitis B virus infection. This chain connects TRBV5-1 to TRBJ2-3; D might be TRBD1 or TRBD2, each matching 5 bases. The source material was peripheral blood. CDR3 region: CASSFEGRGTDRQYF. The CDR3 nucleotides read TGCGCCAGCAGCTTTGAGGGAAGGGGCACAGATAGGCAGTATTTT.